The clone carrying this T cell receptor beta chain ranks as medium-sized. What it binds is unknown. These data belong to a study of molecular identifiers for immune sequencing clone quantification. The V gene's germline CDR1 is SGHAT and CDR2 FQNNGV. The CDR3 sequence is 16 residues long. V shed 5 bases and J 1 base; nucleotides not matched to a gene: 9. Notes on the study in general: Clonotypes surpassing 20 RNA copies contained over 97% of effector molecules, versus under 1% in naive cells. Spiked Jurkat TCR RNA equivalent to one cell was reportedly detectable in one million naive cells.

Preparation methods for the bulk TCR libraries were those previously described, with listed TCR primers. TCRdb reprocessed the PCR reads with MiXCR, giving one entry per CDR3 protein. The sample carries around 9,800 distinct CDR3 sequences, 15% to 20% recorded once. The sequence came from a human donor in good health. Some libraries in this study had Jurkat cell RNA spiked in. Sequencing was carried out using naive CD8+ T cells from blood, with Jurkat cell RNA spiked in. Stated subset: FACS-sorted CD8+CD4-CCR7+CD45RA+ naive T cells. The chain recombines TRBV11-2 with TRBJ2-3; the match to TRBD2 covers 7 bases. The CDR3 region has the DNA TGTGCCAGCAGCCTTGTGGGCGGGAGCCGCACAGATACGCAGTATTTT. Its translation is CASSLVGGSRTDTQYF.